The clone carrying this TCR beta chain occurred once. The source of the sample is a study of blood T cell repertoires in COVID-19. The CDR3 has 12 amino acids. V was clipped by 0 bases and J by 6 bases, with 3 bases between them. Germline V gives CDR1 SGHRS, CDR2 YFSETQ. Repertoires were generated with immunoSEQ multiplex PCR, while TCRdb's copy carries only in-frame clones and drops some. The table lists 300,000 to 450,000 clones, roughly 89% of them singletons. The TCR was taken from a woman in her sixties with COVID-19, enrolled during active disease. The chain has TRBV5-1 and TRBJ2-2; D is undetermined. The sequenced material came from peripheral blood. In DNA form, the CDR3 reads TGCGCCAGCAGCTTGGTAGCCGGGGAGCTGTTTTTT. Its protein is CASSLVAGELFF.